A single sample gave rise to the 2 T cell receptor beta chains below, sequenced in a study of blood T cell repertoires in COVID-19. Sequenced by immunoSEQ multiplex PCR; TCRdb stores in-frame clones only, minus some. The sample has about 230,000 clones, more than 75% seen once. Sequenced: peripheral blood. These receptors were taken from a middle-aged man with acute or convalescent COVID-19.

The J gene is TRBJ2-2, the V gene TRBV7-3; the match to TRBD2 covers 10 bases. V shed 5 bases and J 4 bases; nucleotides not matched to a gene: 7. The CDR3 totals 16 residues. Per germline, CDR1 SGHTA and CDR2 FQGTGA. The CDR3 region has the DNA TGTGCCAGCAGCCCCATGGGACTAGCGAGCACCGGGGAGCTGTTTTTT. This sequence encodes CASSPMGLASTGELFF.

J is TRBJ1-5 and V is TRBV28, with 8 bases aligning to TRBD1. Losses at the gene ends were 8 bases for V and 8 bases for J; bases not matched to a gene: 5. This CDR3 region has 12 residues. Germline V gives CDR1 MDHEN, CDR2 SYDVKM. The CDR3 DNA reads TGTGCCAGCCTGGACAGGGATGAGCCCCAGCATTTT. Residues: CASLDRDEPQHF. Complete variable domain (other parts from reference TRBV28 and TRBJ1-5): DVKVTQSSRYLVKRTGEKVFLECVQDMDHENMFWYRQDPGLGLRLIYFSYDVKMKEKGDIPEGYSVSREKKERFSLILESASTNQTSMYLCASLDRDEPQHFGDGTRLSIL.